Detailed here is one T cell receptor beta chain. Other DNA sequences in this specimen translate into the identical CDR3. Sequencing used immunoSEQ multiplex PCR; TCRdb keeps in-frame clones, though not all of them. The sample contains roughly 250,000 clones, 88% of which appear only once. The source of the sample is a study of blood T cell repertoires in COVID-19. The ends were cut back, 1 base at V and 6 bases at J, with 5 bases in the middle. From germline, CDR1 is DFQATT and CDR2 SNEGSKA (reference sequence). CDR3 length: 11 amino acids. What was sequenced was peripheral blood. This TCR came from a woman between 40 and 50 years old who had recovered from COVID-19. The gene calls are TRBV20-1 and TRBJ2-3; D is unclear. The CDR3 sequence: CSARVSDTQYF. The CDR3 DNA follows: TGCAGTGCTAGAGTTTCGGATACGCAGTATTTT.